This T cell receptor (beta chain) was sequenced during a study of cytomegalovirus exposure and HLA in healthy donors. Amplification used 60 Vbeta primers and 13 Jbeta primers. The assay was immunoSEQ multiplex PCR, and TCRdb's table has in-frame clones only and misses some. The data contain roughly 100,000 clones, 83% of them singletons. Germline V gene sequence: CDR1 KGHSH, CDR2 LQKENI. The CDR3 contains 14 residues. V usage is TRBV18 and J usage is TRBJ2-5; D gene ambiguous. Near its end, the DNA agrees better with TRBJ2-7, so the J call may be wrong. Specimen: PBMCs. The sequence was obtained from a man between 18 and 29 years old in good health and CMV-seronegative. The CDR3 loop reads CASSQSVRSYEQYF. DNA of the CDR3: TGTGCCAGCTCACAAAGCGTCCGCTCCTACGAGCAGTACTTC.